Listed below are T cell receptor beta chains from one sample, sequenced in a study of shared clonotypes between healthy human individuals. Method: immunoSEQ multiplex PCR; TCRdb's copy keeps in-frame clones and lacks some. The table includes 2 million to 2.5 million clones, approximately 94% detected once. Sequenced: naive CD4+ T cells sorted from blood. The receptor set was obtained from a man between 18 and 29 years old in good health. The conserved cysteine and the conserved F or W are not part of the CDR3 here.

v_gene	j_gene	CDR3aa
TRBV28	TRBJ2-1	ASSLTLSSGAKHEQF
TRBV9	TRBJ2-1	ASTVGLAGHSSYNEQF
TRBV7-6	TRBJ2-1	ASSLSMGVIQQF
TRBV28	TRBJ2-1	ASRLAGGSYNEQF
TRBV13	TRBJ1-2	ASGRGDPIYGYT
TRBV27	TRBJ2-7	ASSTTAWGTDTYEQY
TRBV28	TRBJ1-2	ASREDRASFGYT
TRBV11-2	TRBJ2-7	ASRSPRDSPYEQY
TRBV5-1	TRBJ1-1	ASSLGYLGAF
TRBV30	TRBJ2-7	AWSIGSYEQY
TRBV6-5	TRBJ2-2	ASISQNTGELF
TRBV18	TRBJ2-2	ASSPGTGRTGELF
TRBV5-1	TRBJ2-3	ASSLAVVLGSTDTQY
TRBV18	TRBJ1-2	ASSREYGYT
TRBV7-2	TRBJ2-1	ASSLGQGAYNEQF
TRBV2	TRBJ1-5	ASSEGGRAQPQH
TRBV30	TRBJ1-1	AWSHRTNTEAF
TRBV28	TRBJ1-2	ASSLLGGVLGYT
TRBV7-2	TRBJ2-5	ASSLSSGLGKETQY
TRBV11-3	TRBJ2-7	ASSPGQGSAEQY
TRBV14	TRBJ2-7	ASSQDGAGGYEQY
TRBV5-4	TRBJ2-3	ASSPRTSGRARTDTQY
TRBV4-1	TRBJ2-2	ASSQGNRANTGELF
TRBV6-1	TRBJ1-4	ASRQGEEKLF
TRBV29-1	TRBJ2-5	SVVGDLREATQY
TRBV27	TRBJ1-2	ASSPNDGRRNGYT
TRBV29-1	TRBJ1-5	SFSRNEIGQPQH
TRBV10-3	TRBJ1-6	AISPDPNSPLH
TRBV7-2	TRBJ2-7	ASSPSSYEQY
TRBV11-2	TRBJ2-5	ASSLVPHQETQY
TRBV30	TRBJ1-2	AWSVPSRGYYGYT
TRBV19	TRBJ2-7	ASSTRQGTYEQY
TRBV7-9	TRBJ1-1	ASTRTVMNTEAF
TRBV2	TRBJ2-7	ASTSLRGVLNYEQY
TRBV7-2	TRBJ1-2	ASSSQTGGNYGYT
TRBV27	TRBJ2-3	ASSLTYTDTQY
TRBV2	TRBJ2-5	ASSEAPAGQETQY
TRBV11-2	TRBJ2-4	ASSLEGVGVANIQY
TRBV6-5	TRBJ1-5	ASSSLGAASNQPQH
TRBV11-3	TRBJ2-3	ASSLGRTDTQY
TRBV6-6	TRBJ2-7	ASSDAGTGLYEQY
TRBV6-1	TRBJ2-5	ASRGTTGPWETQY
TRBV5-1	TRBJ2-1	ASSLEAGTYNEQF
TRBV2	TRBJ1-1	ASREGAFTEAF
TRBV10-3	TRBJ2-7	ATQRGDGTYEQY
TRBV2	TRBJ1-5	ASSQGGGQPQH
TRBV6-1	TRBJ2-3	ASSGPRTLSTDTQY
TRBV7-8	TRBJ1-1	ASSLTGGTTEAF
TRBV28	TRBJ2-5	ASSIPGLPGETQY
TRBV4-1	TRBJ1-1	ASSAIGTGRMNTEAF
TRBV6-6	TRBJ1-5	ASSYSGRETQPQH
TRBV29-1	TRBJ2-1	SGGGLSYNEQF
TRBV7-9	TRBJ2-1	ASSPDGISYNEQF
TRBV29-1	TRBJ2-3	SVERGGTDTQY
TRBV11-3	TRBJ2-2	ASSPRTSGVPNTGELF
TRBV6-6	TRBJ2-7	ASSYSAGLAVYEQY
TRBV5-4	TRBJ2-3	ASSLRQGPDTQY
TRBV18	TRBJ2-7	ASSPLVLGQGPYEQY